Presented here are 5 T cell receptor beta chains from one specimen sequenced in a study of T cell repertoires in cytomegalovirus infection. TCRdb processed the reads anew with MiXCR; each CDR3 protein has one entry. This table holds about 890,000 distinct CDR3 sequences, approximately 30% found once. These receptors' targets are unknown. The sequencing used cultured CD8+ T cells from PBMCs, collected from culture after CMV antigen stimulation. The receptors stem from a human donor in good health (CMV status not recorded). Some clones in this sample may be carry-over from other donors' samples.

This clonotype was picked up a small number of times. The chain joins TRBV2 to TRBJ2-1; 14 positions agree with TRBD2. This CDR3 has 18 amino acids. Trimming at V came to 7 bases and at J to 1 base, leaving 9 bases not matched to a gene. CDR1 and CDR2 (germline): SNHLY, FYNNEI. CDR3 sequence: CASIRLAGGPVSYNEQFF. The CDR3 DNA is TGTGCCAGCATCCGACTAGCGGGGGGGCCTGTATCCTACAATGAGCAGTTCTTC.

V gene TRBV4-1 combines with J gene TRBJ2-1, with D tentatively TRBD2 (5 bases). Germline assignment: CDR1 MGHRA and CDR2 YSYEKL. CDR3 length: 14 amino acids. V lost 4 bases and J lost 10, with 17 bases in between. CDR3 in amino acids: CASSPDRGAIEQFF. In nucleotides, the CDR3 is TGCGCCAGCAGCCCAGACCGGGGAGCGATCGAGCAGTTCTTC.

The CDR3 DNA is TGTGCCAGCAGCCAGATTCACAGGGGTCCCTCCTACAATGAGCAGTTCTTC. Its translation is CASSQIHRGPSYNEQFF. This chain connects TRBV7-9 to TRBJ2-1; 7 bases are a match to TRBD1. Per the germline V gene, CDR1 is SEHNR and CDR2 is FQNEAQ (reference sequence). Trimming took 5 bases from V and 0 from J; bases not matched to a gene: 10. The CDR3 consists of 17 residues. Variable domain in full (rest from reference TRBV7-9 and TRBJ2-1): DTGVSQNPRHKITKRGQNVTFRCDPISEHNRLYWYRQTLGQGPEFLTYFQNEAQLEKSRLLSDRFSAERPKGSFSTLEIQRTEQGDSAMYLCASSQIHRGPSYNEQFFGPGTRLTVL.

This chain links TRBV12-5 with TRBJ1-2; D is possibly TRBD1 (6 bases). The CDR3 is 16 amino acids. Trimming stripped 5 bases from V and 5 bases from J, with 21 bases between. Looked up from germline, CDR1 is LGHNT and CDR2 is FRNRAP. As DNA, the CDR3 is TGTGCTAGTGGTCCCGGGGGCGGGGAAGGAGCTTATGGCTACACCTTC. It specifies CASGPGGGEGAYGYTF.

This rearrangement joins TRBV7-4 to TRBJ2-3; D might be TRBD2 (6 bases). The CDR3 has 14 amino acids. With 5 bases removed from V and 4 bases from J, the gap between germline ends came to 13 bases. CDR1 and CDR2 (germline): SGHVT, SQSDAQ. In DNA, the CDR3 is TGTGCCAGCAGCCCGGCGGGGCGTGCAGATACGCAGTATTTT. It translates to CASSPAGRADTQYF.